This T cell receptor beta chain was recovered during a study of human versus mouse CDR3 diversity and MHC coevolution. Turning to the study itself: immunoSEQ was reported to reach one in 200,000 T cells sensitivity. Regarding the study as a whole: Human CDR3s averaged more deletions and insertions than mouse CDR3s. The lowest clonal inequality scores came from most of the three human donors.

Sorting isolated naive CD4 T cells lacking CD45RO and expressing CD62L. In regard to this clone: Its cognate antigen is unknown.

Germline CDR1 KGHSH, CDR2 LQKENI. The CDR3 has 15 amino acids. V lost 1 base and J 2 bases, leaving 12 bases between the germline ends. Only in-frame clones appear in the TCRdb table, and some are missing; sequencing was by immunoSEQ multiplex PCR. The data contain about 60,000 clones, about 93% of them seen just once; the ten biggest clones take up about 20%. The V call is TRBV18, the J call TRBJ2-7; D might be TRBD2 (5 bases). This TCR came from a person in their sixties or seventies in good health. The specimen was naive CD4+ T cells from blood. Described subset: CD45RO-negative CD62L-positive naive CD4 T cells. The CDR3 region is CASSPLMTITYEQYF. DNA of the CDR3: TGTGCCAGCTCACCACTAATGACTATCACCTACGAGCAGTACTTC.